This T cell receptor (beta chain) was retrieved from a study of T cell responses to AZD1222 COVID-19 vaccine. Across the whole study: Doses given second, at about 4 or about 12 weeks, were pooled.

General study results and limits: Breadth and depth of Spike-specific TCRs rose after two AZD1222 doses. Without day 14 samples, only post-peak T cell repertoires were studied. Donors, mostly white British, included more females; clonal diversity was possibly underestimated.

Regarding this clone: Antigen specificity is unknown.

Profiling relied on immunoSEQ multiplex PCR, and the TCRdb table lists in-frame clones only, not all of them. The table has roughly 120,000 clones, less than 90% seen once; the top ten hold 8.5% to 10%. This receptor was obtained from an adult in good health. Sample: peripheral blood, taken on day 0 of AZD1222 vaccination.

This CDR3 reads CASSLKGSQVKLFF. CDR3 in DNA: TGTGCCAGCAGCCTAAAAGGCTCCCAGGTGAAACTGTTTTTT. The chain joins TRBV6-5 to TRBJ1-4, with D unresolved. CDR1 MNHEY and CDR2 SVGAGI come from the germline V gene. The CDR3 has 14 residues. V lost 6 bases and J lost 11, with 19 bases in between.